These 17 T cell receptor beta chains share one sample of origin, sequenced in a study of blood T cell repertoires in COVID-19. Clones were read by immunoSEQ multiplex PCR, and TCRdb kept only the in-frame ones, dropping some. The profile shows roughly 230,000 clones, roughly four fifths of them singletons. Sequencing input: peripheral blood. Receptor source: a woman aged 45-65 years with acute or convalescent COVID-19.

The rearrangement links TRBV30 to TRBJ1-5, with unresolved D. The V and J ends lost 1 base and 5 bases respectively, with 9 bases between them. The CDR3 spans 13 residues. Germline V gene lookup returns CDR1 GTSNPN and CDR2 SVGIG (reference sequence). CDR3 coding DNA: TGTGCCTGGAGTGCAGGAAGAGATCAGCCCCAGCATTTT. This gives the protein CAWSAGRDQPQHF. Filled out from reference TRBV30 and TRBJ1-5, the complete variable domain reads SQTIHQWPATLVQPVGSPLSLECTVEGTSNPNLYWYRQAAGRGLQLLFYSVGIGQISSEVPQNLSASRPQDRQFILSSKKLLLSDSGFYLCAWSAGRDQPQHFGDGTRLSIL.

The V call is TRBV3-1 (or the pseudogene TRBV3-2), the J call TRBJ2-3, with D tentatively TRBD2 (5 bases). Trimming removed 3 bases at V and 3 bases at J, with 10 bases between. The CDR3 extends over 14 amino acids. Germline V gene sequence: CDR1 LGHDT, CDR2 YNNKEL (reference sequence). The chain's CDR3 is CASSHHPGTDTQYF. DNA of the CDR3: TGTGCCAGCAGCCACCACCCGGGAACAGATACGCAGTATTTT.

The chain employs TRBV4-2 and TRBJ2-7, with 12 bases aligning to TRBD2. Germline values: CDR1 LGHNA, CDR2 YNFKEQ. This CDR3 contains 15 residues. V shed 3 bases, J shed 8 bases, and the junction held 8 bases outside the gene matches. CDR3 in amino acids: CASSQTRLAGEQQYF. Written as DNA, the CDR3 is TGTGCCAGCAGCCAGACGAGACTAGCGGGAGAGCAGCAGTACTTC.

V is TRBV2 and J is TRBJ2-1; D is perhaps TRBD1 (6 bases). V was trimmed by 8 bases and J by 1 base, leaving 24 bases between them. CDR3 length: 18 amino acids. The germline gives CDR1 SNHLY, CDR2 FYNNEI. CDR3 nucleotide sequence: TGTGCCAGCCGAACCTACGCCGGGACAATCGGGTCCTACAATGAGCAGTTCTTC. This gives the protein CASRTYAGTIGSYNEQFF.

The chain uses TRBV28 and TRBJ2-1; the D gene is possibly TRBD2 (5 bases). The V end lost 6 bases, the J end lost 2 bases, and 11 bases lay between the germline ends. This CDR3 spans 14 amino acids. The germline gives CDR1 MDHEN, CDR2 SYDVKM. The CDR3 sequence is CASSLLGTYNEQFF. The DNA for the CDR3 is TGTGCCAGCAGCCTACTAGGGACCTACAATGAGCAGTTCTTC.

This sequence joins TRBV7-8 and TRBJ2-7, with 12 positions matching TRBD1. Germline V lookup: CDR1 SGHVS, CDR2 FQNEAQ. V dropped 6 bases and J dropped 6; count of bases not matched to a gene: 6. This CDR3 spans 14 amino acids. CDR3 bases: TGTGCCAGCAGTTCCCGGGACAGGGGGCGCGAGCAGTACTTC. Translating it yields CASSSRDRGREQYF.

The rearrangement uses TRBV7-9 and TRBJ1-2; D is possibly TRBD1 (6 bases). The CDR3 loop spans 12 amino acids. Trimming cost V 5 bases and J 10 bases, with 14 bases left between them. Germline V gene data show CDR1 as SEHNR and CDR2 as FQNEAQ (reference sequence). The CDR3 spells CASSPRTDYYTF. Here the CDR3 DNA reads TGTGCCAGCAGCCCCCGGACAGACTACTACACCTTC.

The chain links TRBV9 to TRBJ2-1, with 14 positions matching TRBD2. The CDR3 length is 16 residues. V trimming: 4 bases; J trimming: 7 bases; junction bases outside the gene matches: 7. Germline V gene lookup returns CDR1 SGDLS and CDR2 YYNGEE. The CDR3 is CASSTRLAGGPNEQFF. The CDR3 DNA follows: TGTGCCAGCAGCACCCGACTAGCGGGAGGGCCTAATGAGCAGTTCTTC.

The V call is TRBV10-3, the J call TRBJ2-2; D gene unclear. V was clipped by 9 bases and J by 6 bases, with 11 bases between them. The germline V gene has CDR1 ENHRY and CDR2 SYGVKD. CDR3 length: 12 amino acids. In DNA form, the CDR3 reads TGTGCCATAAACACAGAAGCCGGGGAGCTGTTTTTT. Its translation is CAINTEAGELFF.

The CDR3: CASSGRRQGITEAFF. CDR3 in DNA: TGTGCCAGCAGCGGCCGGAGACAGGGGATCACTGAAGCTTTCTTT. The rearrangement uses TRBV6-4 and TRBJ1-1, with TRBD1 matching over 8 bases. The germline CDR1 and CDR2 sequences are MRHNA and SNTAGT. This CDR3 spans 15 amino acids. V lost 6 bases to trimming and J lost 4 bases; unmatched junction nucleotides: 10.

This clone came up once. The rearrangement links TRBV6-5 to TRBJ1-6; possible D gene TRBD1, 5 bases. The CDR3 contains 14 residues. Germline values: CDR1 MNHEY, CDR2 SVGAGI. Between the trimmed V and J ends, which lost 5 bases and 8 bases, there was a span of 13 bases. CDR3 nucleotides: TGTGCCAGCAGTCCCCGGGGAGGGGATTCACCCCTCCACTTT. Residues: CASSPRGGDSPLHF.

This chain connects TRBV24-1 to TRBJ1-2; weak D call: TRBD1 (6 bases). This CDR3 contains 12 residues. CDR1 KGHDR and CDR2 SFDVKD come from the germline V gene. Trimming pared 5 bases from V and 8 bases from J, leaving 11 bases between. The CDR3: CATSATGLGYTF. The CDR3 DNA sequence: TGTGCCACCAGTGCCACAGGGTTGGGCTACACCTTC.

This sequence joins TRBV19 and TRBJ2-5; the match to TRBD2 covers 9 bases. After removal of 5 bases from V and 5 bases from J, the junction contained 3 bases not matched to a gene. Per germline, CDR1 LNHDA and CDR2 SQIVND (reference sequence). The CDR3 has 13 amino acids. CDR3 nucleotides: TGTGCCAGTAGTGGACTAGCGTCGGAGACCCAGTACTTC. The encoded protein is CASSGLASETQYF.

The table lists this clone with a count of one. The chain has TRBV20-1 and TRBJ2-1, with 8 positions matching TRBD2. The germline V gene encodes CDR1 DFQATT and CDR2 SNEGSKA (reference sequence). V trimming: 6 bases; J trimming: 0 bases; junction bases outside the gene matches: 4. The CDR3 length is 14 residues. CDR3 loop: CSASSGISYNEQFF. As DNA, the CDR3 is TGCAGTGCGAGTAGCGGGATCTCCTACAATGAGCAGTTCTTC.

The V call is TRBV30, the J call TRBJ1-4; TRBD1 might be the D (5 bases). Germline-derived CDR1 and CDR2 are GTSNPN and SVGIG (reference sequence). The CDR3 extends over 12 amino acids. V was shortened by 5 bases and J by 8 bases, with 12 bases between the two germline ends. CDR3 DNA: TGTGCCTGGGGGGGGTTGCAGGAAAAACTGTTTTTT. It codes for CAWGGLQEKLFF.

V is TRBV19 and J is TRBJ2-5; tentatively, D is TRBD1 (6 bases). CDR3 length equals 13 residues. With 5 bases removed from V and 5 bases from J, the gap between germline ends came to 12 bases. Germline V CDR1 and CDR2: LNHDA, SQIVND (reference sequence). The CDR3 nucleotides read TGTGCCAGTAGTCAGGGGACCGGTGAGACCCAGTACTTC. This encodes CASSQGTGETQYF.

CDR3 DNA sequence: TGTGCCAGCAGCTTAGCGGGGGGGAACAGGCAGCCCCAGCATTTT. This sequence encodes CASSLAGGNRQPQHF. The chain couples TRBV7-2 to TRBJ1-5, with D tentatively TRBD1 (5 bases). This CDR3 region has 15 residues. Trimming cost V 0 bases and J 7 bases, with 13 bases left between them. Germline V lookup: CDR1 SGHTA, CDR2 FQGNSA.